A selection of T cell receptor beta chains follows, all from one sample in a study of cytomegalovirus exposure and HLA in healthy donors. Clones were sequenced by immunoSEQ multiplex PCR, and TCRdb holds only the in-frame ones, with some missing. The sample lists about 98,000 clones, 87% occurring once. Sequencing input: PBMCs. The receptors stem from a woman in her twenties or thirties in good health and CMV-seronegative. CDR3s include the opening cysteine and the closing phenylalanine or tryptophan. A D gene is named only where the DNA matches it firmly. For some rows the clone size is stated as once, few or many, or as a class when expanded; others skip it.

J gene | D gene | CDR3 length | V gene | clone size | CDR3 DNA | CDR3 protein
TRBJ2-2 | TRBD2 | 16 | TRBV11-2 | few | TGTGCCAGCACCCCTCGGGGGGGATCGAACACCGGGGAGCTGTTTTTT | CASTPRGGSNTGELFF
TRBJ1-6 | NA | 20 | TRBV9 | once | TGTGCCAGCAGCGCCCGTGGGGGACACGCGACGAGCTCCTATAATTCACCCCTCCACTTT | CASSARGGHATSSYNSPLHF
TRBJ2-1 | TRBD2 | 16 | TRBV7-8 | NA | TGTGCCAGCAGGAAATCCGGGACTAGCGTGGACAATGAGCAGTTCTTC | CASRKSGTSVDNEQFF
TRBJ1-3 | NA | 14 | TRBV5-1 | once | TGCGCCAGCAGCTCCGGGGAAATTGGAAACACCATATATTTT | CASSSGEIGNTIYF
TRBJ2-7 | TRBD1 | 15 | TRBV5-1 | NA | TGCGCCAGCAGCGACGGACAGGGCCAGACCTACGAGCAGTACTTC | CASSDGQGQTYEQYF
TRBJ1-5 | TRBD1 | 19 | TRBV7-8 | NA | TGTGCCAGCAGCCCCCGGGGGTGGGCAGGGGGAGTGAGCAATCAGCCCCAGCATTTT | CASSPRGWAGGVSNQPQHF
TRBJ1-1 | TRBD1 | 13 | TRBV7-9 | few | TGTGCCAGCAGCTTGTCAGGGGGATTTGAAGCTTTCTTT | CASSLSGGFEAFF
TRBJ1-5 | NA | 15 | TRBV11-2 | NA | TGTGCCAGCAGCTTAGAAGGGGCACGTAATCAGCCCCAGCATTTT | CASSLEGARNQPQHF
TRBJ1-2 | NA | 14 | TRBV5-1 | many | TGCGCCAGCAGCTTGGACAGAGCTAACTATGGCTACACCTTC | CASSLDRANYGYTF
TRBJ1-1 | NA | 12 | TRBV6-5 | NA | TGTGCCAGCAGTCCCTCCGGTGCTGAAGCTTTCTTT | CASSPSGAEAFF
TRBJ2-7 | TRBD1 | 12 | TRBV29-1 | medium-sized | TGCAGCGTGACAGGGAGTTGGTACGAGCAGTACTTC | CSVTGSWYEQYF
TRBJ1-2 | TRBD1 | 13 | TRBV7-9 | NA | TGTGCCAGCGGTCGGGTACAGGGGAATGGCTACACCTTC | CASGRVQGNGYTF
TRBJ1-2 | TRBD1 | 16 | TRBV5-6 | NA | TGTGCCAGCAGCTTGGTGGCCGGACAGGGCAACTATGGCTACACCTTC | CASSLVAGQGNYGYTF
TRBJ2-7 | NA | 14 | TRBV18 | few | TGTGCCAGCTCACCTCCCTACGACTCCTACGAGCAGTACTTC | CASSPPYDSYEQYF
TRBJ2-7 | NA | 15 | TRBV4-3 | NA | TGCGCCAGCAGCCAAGATCTCAACAGGGCCTACGAGCAGTACTTC | CASSQDLNRAYEQYF
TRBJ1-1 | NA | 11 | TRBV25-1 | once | TGTGCCAGCACCTTCAACACTGAAGCTTTCTTT | CASTFNTEAFF
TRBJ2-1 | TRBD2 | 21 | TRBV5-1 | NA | TGCGCCAGCAGCTTATATACAGGGGGTACAGCGGGAGGGCCCTTACGCAATGAGCAGTTCTTC | CASSLYTGGTAGGPLRNEQFF
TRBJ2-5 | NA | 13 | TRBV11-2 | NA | TGTGCCAGCAGCTTTCACAGGGTAGAGACCCAGTACTTC | CASSFHRVETQYF
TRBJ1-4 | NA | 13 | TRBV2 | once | TGTGCCAGCGCCCGGATCGGGGGTGAAAAACTGTTTTTT | CASARIGGEKLFF